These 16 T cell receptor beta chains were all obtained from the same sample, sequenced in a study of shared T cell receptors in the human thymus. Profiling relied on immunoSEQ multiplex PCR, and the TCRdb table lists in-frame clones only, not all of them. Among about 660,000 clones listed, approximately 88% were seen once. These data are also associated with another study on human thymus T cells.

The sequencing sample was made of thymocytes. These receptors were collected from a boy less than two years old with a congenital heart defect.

The CDR3 is CASSLIAGRTDTQYF. DNA for the CDR3: TGTGCCAGCAGCTTAATCGCGGGACGCACAGATACGCAGTATTTT. V and J are TRBV11-1 and TRBJ2-3; possibly TRBD2 for D (6 bases). The CDR3 is 15 residues long. Trimming took 2 bases from V and 1 from J, leaving 10 bases between them. The germline gives CDR1 SGHAT, CDR2 FQDESV (reference sequence).

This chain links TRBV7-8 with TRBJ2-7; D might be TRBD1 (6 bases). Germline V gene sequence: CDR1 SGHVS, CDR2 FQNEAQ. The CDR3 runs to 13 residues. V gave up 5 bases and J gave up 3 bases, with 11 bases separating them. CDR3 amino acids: CASSGQLHYEQYF. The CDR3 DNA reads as TGTGCCAGCAGCGGACAGCTCCACTACGAGCAGTACTTC.

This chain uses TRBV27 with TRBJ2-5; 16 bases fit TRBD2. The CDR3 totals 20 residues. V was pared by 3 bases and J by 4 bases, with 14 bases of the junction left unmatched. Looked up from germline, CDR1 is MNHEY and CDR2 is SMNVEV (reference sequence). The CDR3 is CASSFRKSGTSGREGETQYF. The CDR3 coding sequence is TGTGCCAGCAGTTTCCGAAAATCCGGGACTAGCGGGAGGGAAGGAGAGACCCAGTACTTC.

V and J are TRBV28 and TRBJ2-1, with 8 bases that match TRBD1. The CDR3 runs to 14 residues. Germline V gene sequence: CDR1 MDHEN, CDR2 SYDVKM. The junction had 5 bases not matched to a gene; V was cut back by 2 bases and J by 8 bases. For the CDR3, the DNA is TGTGCCAGCAGTTTAGCAGGGGGCTTGTATGAGCAGTTCTTC. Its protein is CASSLAGGLYEQFF.

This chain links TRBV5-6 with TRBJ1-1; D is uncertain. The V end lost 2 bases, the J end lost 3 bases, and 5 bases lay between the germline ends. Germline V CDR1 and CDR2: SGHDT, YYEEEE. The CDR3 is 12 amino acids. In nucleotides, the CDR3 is TGTGCCAGCAGCTTCCCCTACACTGAAGCTTTCTTT. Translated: CASSFPYTEAFF.

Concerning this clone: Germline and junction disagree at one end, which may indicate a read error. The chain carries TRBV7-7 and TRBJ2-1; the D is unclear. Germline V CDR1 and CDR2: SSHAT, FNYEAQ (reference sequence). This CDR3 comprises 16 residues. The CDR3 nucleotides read TGTGCTAGCAGCTTATATCCCCCGGTGTTCGTAAATGAGCAGTTCTTC. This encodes CASSLYPPVFVNEQFF.

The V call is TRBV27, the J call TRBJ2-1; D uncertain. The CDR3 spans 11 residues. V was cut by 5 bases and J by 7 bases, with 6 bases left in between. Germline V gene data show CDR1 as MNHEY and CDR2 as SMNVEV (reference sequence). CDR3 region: CASSTLNEQFF. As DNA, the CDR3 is TGTGCCAGCAGTACATTGAATGAGCAGTTCTTC.

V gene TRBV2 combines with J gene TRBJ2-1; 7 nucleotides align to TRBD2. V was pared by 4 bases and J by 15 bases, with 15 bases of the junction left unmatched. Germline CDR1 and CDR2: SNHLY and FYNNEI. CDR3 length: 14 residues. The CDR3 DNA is TGTGCCAGCAGTGGCCAAGGACTAGTGGGAATCCGGTTCTTC. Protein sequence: CASSGQGLVGIRFF.

The CDR3 sequence: CASSSSSGRGNEQFF. CDR3 in DNA: TGCGCCAGCAGCTCATCTAGCGGGAGGGGGAATGAGCAGTTCTTC. This chain links TRBV5-1 with TRBJ2-1; 12 nucleotides agree with TRBD2. Germline assignment: CDR1 SGHRS and CDR2 YFSETQ. After removal of 3 bases from V and 7 bases from J, the junction contained 5 bases not matched to a gene. The CDR3 is 15 amino acids.

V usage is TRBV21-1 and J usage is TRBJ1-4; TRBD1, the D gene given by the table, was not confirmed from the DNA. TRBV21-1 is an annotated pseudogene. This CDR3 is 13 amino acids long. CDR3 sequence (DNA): TGTGCCAGCAGGTACAGGGGAAAAGAAAAACTGTTTTTT. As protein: CASRYRGKEKLFF.

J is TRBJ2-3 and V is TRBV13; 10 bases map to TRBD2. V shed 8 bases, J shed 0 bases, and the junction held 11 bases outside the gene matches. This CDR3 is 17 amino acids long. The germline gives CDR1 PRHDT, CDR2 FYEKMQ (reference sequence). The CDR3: CASGFLPGLASTDTQYF. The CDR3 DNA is TGTGCCAGCGGGTTCTTACCGGGACTAGCGAGCACAGATACGCAGTATTTT.

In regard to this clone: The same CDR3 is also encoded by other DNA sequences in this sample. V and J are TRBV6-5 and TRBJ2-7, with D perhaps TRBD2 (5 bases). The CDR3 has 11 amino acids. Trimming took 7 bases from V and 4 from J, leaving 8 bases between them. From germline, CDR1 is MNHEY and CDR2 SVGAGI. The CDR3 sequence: CASTGGYEQYF. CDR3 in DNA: TGTGCCAGCACGGGCGGGTACGAGCAGTACTTC.

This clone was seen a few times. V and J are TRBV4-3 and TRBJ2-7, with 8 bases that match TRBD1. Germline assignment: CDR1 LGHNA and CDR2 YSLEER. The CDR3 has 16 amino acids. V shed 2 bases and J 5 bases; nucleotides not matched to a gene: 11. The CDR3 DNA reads TGCGCCAGCAGCCAACACTACCCGGGACAGGCGGACGAGCAGTACTTC. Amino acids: CASSQHYPGQADEQYF.

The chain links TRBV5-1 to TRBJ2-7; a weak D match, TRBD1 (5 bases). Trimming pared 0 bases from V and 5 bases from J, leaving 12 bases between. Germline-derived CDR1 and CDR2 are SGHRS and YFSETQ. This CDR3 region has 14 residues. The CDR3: CASSLEYRHNEQYF. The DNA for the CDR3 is TGCGCCAGCAGCTTGGAGTACAGGCATAACGAGCAGTACTTC.

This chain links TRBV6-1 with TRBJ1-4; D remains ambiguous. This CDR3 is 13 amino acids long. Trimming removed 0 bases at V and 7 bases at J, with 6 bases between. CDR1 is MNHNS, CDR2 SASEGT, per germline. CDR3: CASSEAGGEKLFF. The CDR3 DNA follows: TGTGCCAGCAGTGAAGCAGGAGGTGAAAAACTGTTTTTT.

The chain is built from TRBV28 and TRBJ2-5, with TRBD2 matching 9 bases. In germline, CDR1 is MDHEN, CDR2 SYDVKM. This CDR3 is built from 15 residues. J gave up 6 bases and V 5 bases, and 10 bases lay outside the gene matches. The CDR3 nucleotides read TGTGCCAGCAGTCCCTCCCGGCGGGAGGGGAAGACCCAGTACTTC. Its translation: CASSPSRREGKTQYF.